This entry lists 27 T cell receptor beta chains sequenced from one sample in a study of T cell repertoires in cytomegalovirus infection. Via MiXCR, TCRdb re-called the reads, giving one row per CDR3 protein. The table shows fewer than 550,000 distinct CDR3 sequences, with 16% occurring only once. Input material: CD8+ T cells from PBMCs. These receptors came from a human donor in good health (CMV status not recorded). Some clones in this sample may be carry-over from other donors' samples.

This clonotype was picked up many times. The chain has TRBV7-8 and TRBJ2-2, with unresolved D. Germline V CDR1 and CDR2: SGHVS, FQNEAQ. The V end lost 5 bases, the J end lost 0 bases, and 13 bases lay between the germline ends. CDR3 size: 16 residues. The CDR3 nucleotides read TGTGCCAGCAGCCCGGAAGAGGTCCCGAACACCGGGGAGCTGTTTTTT. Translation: CASSPEEVPNTGELFF.

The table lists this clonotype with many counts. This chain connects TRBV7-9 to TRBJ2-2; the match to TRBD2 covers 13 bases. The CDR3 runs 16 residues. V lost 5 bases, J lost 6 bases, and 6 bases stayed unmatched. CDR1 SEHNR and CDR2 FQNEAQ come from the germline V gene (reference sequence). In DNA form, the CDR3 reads TGTGCCAGCAGCAGACTAGCGGGGGGTCCCGCCGGGGAGCTGTTTTTT. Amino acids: CASSRLAGGPAGELFF.

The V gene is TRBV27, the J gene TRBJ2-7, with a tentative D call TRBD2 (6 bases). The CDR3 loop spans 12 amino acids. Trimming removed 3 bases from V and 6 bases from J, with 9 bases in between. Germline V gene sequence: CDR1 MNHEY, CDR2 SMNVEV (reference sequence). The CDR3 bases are TGTGCCAGCAGTTTCATCGGGGGCGAGCAGTACTTC. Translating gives CASSFIGGEQYF.

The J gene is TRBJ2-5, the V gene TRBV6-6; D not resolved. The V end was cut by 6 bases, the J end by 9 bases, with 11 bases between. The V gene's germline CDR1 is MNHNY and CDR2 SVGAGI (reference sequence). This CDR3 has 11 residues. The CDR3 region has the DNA TGTGCCAGCAGCTGGACCGGTCCCCAGTACTTC. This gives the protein CASSWTGPQYF.

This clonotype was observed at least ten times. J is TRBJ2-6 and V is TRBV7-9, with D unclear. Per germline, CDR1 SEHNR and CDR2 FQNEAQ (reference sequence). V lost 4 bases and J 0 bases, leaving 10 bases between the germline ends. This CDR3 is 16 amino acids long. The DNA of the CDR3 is TGTGCCAGCAGCTCTGGGTTCCCCTCTGGGGCCAACGTCCTGACTTTC. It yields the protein CASSSGFPSGANVLTF.

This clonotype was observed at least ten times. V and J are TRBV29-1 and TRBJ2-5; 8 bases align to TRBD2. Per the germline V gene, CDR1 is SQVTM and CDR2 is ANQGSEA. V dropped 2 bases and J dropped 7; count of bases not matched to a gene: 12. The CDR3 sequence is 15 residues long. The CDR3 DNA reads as TGCAGCGTTGAAATTTCGGGAGGGCCTTGGTTGACCCAGTACTTC. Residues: CSVEISGGPWLTQYF.

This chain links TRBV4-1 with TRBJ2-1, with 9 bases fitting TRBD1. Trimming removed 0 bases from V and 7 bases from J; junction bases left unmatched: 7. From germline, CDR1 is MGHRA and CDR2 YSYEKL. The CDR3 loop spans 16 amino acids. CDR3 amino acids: CASSQDIGQGKNEQFF. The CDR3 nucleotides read TGCGCCAGCAGCCAAGATATAGGACAGGGGAAGAATGAGCAGTTCTTC.

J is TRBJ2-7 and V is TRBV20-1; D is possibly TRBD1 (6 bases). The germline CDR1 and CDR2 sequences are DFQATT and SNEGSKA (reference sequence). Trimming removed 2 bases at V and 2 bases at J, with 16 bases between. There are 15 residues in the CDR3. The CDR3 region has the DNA TGCAGTGCTAGAAAAGACAGGCGAAGTACCTACGAGCAGTACTTC. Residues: CSARKDRRSTYEQYF.

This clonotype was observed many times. CDR3 region: CSVEDRSRPGDMNGYTF. The CDR3 DNA is TGCAGCGTTGAAGATAGGTCGCGGCCAGGGGATATGAATGGCTACACCTTC. This chain joins TRBV29-1 and TRBJ1-2, with D possibly TRBD1 on 6 matching bases. Germline CDR1 reads SQVTM; CDR2 reads ANQGSEA. Trimming stripped 0 bases from V and 6 bases from J, with 23 bases between. The CDR3 covers 17 residues.

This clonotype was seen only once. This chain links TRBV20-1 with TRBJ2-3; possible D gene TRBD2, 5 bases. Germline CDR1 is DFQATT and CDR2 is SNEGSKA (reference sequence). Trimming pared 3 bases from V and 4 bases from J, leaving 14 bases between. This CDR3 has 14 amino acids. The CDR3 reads CSASRWEWADTQYF. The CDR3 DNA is TGCAGTGCTAGTAGGTGGGAGTGGGCAGATACGCAGTATTTT.

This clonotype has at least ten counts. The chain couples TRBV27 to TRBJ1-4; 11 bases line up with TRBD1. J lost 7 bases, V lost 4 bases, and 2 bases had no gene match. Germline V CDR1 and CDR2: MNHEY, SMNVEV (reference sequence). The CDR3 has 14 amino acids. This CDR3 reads CASSYGQGAEKLFF. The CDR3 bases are TGTGCCAGCAGTTATGGACAGGGGGCTGAAAAACTGTTTTTT.

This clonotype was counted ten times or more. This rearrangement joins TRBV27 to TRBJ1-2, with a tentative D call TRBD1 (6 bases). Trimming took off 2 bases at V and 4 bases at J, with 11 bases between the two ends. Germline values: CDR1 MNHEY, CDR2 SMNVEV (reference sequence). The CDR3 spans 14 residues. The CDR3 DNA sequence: TGTGCCAGCAGTTTAAGAGGGGGAGGCTATGGCTACACCTTC. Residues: CASSLRGGGYGYTF.

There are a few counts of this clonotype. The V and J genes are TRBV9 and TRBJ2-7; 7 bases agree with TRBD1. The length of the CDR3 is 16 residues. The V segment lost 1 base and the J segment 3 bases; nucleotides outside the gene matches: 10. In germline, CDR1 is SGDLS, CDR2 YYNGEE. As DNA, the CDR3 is TGTGCCAGCAGCGTATCCCCCTCCCAGGGGGACTACGAGCAGTACTTC. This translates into CASSVSPSQGDYEQYF.

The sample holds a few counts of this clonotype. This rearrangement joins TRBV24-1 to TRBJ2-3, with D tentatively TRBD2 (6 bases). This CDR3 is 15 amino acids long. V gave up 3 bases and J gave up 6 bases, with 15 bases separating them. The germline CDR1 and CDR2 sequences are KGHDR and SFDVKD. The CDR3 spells CATSDLSGGLDTQYF. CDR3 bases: TGTGCCACCAGTGATCTCAGTGGGGGACTGGATACGCAGTATTTT.

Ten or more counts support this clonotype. For the CDR3, the DNA is TGTGCCAGCAGTGCTAACACAGGGATCCTATCCTACGAGCAGTACTTC. It specifies CASSANTGILSYEQYF. The chain couples TRBV6-5 to TRBJ2-7; a possible D gene is TRBD1 (6 bases). V was pared by 5 bases and J by 1 base, with 18 bases between. The CDR3 runs to 16 residues. Germline CDR1 MNHEY, CDR2 SVGAGI.

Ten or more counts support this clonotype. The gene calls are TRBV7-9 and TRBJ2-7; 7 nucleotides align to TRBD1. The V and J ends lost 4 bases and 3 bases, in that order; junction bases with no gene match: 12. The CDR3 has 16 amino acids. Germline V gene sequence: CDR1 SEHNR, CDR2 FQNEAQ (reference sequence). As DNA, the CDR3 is TGTGCCAGCAGCTCCACCTCAGGGGGTGGTATCTACGAGCAGTACTTC. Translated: CASSSTSGGGIYEQYF. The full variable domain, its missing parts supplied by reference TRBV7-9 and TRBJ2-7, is DTGVSQNPRHKITKRGQNVTFRCDPISEHNRLYWYRQTLGQGPEFLTYFQNEAQLEKSRLLSDRFSAERPKGSFSTLEIQRTEQGDSAMYLCASSSTSGGGIYEQYFGPGTRLTVT.

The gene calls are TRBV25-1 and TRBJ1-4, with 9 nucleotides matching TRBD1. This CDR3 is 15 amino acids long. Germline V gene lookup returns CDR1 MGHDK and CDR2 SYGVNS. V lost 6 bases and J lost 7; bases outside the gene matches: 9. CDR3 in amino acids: CASRPVGQGIEKLFF. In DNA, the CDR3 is TGTGCCAGCAGGCCCGTCGGACAGGGGATTGAAAAACTGTTTTTT.

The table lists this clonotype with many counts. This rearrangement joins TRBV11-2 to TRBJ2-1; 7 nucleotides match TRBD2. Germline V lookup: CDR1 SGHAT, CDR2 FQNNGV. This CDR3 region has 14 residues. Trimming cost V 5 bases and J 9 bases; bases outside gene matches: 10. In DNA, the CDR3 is TGTGCCAGCAGCCCGCTAGCGGAGGGCACTGAGCAGTTCTTC. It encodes CASSPLAEGTEQFF.

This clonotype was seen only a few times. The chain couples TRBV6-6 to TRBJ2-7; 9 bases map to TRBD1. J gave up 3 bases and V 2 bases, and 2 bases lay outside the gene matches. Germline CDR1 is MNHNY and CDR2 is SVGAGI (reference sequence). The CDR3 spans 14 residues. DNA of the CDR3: TGTGCCAGCAGTTACCGGGACAGGGACTACGAGCAGTACTTC. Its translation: CASSYRDRDYEQYF.

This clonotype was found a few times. The CDR3: CASSEVPGGGNQPQHF. The CDR3 DNA sequence: TGTGCCAGCAGTGAAGTTCCGGGAGGGGGCAATCAGCCCCAGCATTTT. The rearrangement uses TRBV6-1 and TRBJ1-5, with D perhaps TRBD1 (5 bases). The CDR3 extends over 16 amino acids. The V and J ends lost 1 base and 2 bases respectively, with 12 bases between them. CDR1 is MNHNS and CDR2 is SASEGT in the germline V gene.

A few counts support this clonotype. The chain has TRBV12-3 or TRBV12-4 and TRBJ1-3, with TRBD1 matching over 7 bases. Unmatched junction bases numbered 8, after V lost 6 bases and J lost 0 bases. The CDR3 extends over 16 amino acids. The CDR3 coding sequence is TGTGCCAGCAGGTCCGGGACAGTGCACTCTGGAAACACCATATATTTT. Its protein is CASRSGTVHSGNTIYF.

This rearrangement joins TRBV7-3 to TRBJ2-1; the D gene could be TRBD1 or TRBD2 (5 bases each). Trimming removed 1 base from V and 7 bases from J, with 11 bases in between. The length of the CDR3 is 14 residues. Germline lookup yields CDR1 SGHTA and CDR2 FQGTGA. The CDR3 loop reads CASSLNSGTNEQFF. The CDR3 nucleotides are TGTGCCAGCAGCTTAAATTCCGGGACGAATGAGCAGTTCTTC.

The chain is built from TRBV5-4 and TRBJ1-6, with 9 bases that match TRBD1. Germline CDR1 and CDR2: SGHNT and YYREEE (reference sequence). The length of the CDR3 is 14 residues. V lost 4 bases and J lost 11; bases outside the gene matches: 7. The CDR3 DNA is TGTGCCAGCAGCCCCCGGACAGGGGATCCACCCCTCCACTTT. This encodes CASSPRTGDPPLHF.

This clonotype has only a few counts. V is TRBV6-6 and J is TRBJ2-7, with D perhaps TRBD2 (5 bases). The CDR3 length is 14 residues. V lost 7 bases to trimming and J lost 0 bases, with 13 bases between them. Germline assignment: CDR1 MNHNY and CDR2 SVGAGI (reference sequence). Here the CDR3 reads CASNTGFLSYEQYF. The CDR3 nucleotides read TGTGCCAGCAATACGGGGTTCCTCTCCTACGAGCAGTACTTC.

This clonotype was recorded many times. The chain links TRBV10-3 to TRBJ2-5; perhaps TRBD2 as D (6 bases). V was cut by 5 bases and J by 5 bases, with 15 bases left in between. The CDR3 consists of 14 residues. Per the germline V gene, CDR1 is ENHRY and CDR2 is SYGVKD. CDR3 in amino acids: CAISNPTSPETQYF. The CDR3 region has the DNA TGTGCCATCAGTAACCCGACTAGTCCCGAGACCCAGTACTTC.

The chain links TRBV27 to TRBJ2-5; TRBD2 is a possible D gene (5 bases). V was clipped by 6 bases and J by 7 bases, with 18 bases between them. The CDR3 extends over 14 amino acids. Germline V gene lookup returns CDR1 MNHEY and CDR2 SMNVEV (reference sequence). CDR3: CASSTSARLVTQYF. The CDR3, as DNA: TGTGCCAGCAGCACTAGTGCCAGGCTGGTGACCCAGTACTTC.

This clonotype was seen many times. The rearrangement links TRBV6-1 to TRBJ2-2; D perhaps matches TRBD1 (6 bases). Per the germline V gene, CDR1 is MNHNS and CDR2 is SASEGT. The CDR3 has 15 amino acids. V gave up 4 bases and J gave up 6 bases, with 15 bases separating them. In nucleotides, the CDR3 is TGTGCCAGCAGTGGGGGAGTACAGGGTTCCGGGGAGCTGTTTTTT. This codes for CASSGGVQGSGELFF.